The entry below gives a single TCR beta chain sequence along with its context. As yet, its antigen is unknown. In every patient, relapse followed autologous stem cell transplantation, while exposure to brentuximab vedotin differed. The CDR3 consists of 13 residues. Trimming removed 6 bases at V and 9 bases at J, with 15 bases between. Looked up from germline, CDR1 is SNHLY and CDR2 is FYNNEI. Profiled with immunoSEQ multiplex PCR; TCRdb holds only in-frame clones, not every one. The sample includes about 86,000 clones, 80% to 90% of them seen just once. The sample comes from a study of PD-1 blockade in classical Hodgkin lymphoma. Study-level results: Why the repertoires differ is still unclear, perhaps disease activity or prior therapy. Those patients who began receiving nivolumab less than 1 year after ASCT had lower diversity, and they were excluded.

The sample was peripheral blood mononuclear cells (PBMCs), taken before the second cycle of nivolumab. The genes are TRBV2 and TRBJ2-1; TRBD2 might be the D (6 bases). This clonotype originated in a human donor with classical Hodgkin lymphoma. CDR3 sequence: CASRGLLPGEQFF. CDR3 bases: TGTGCCAGCAGGGGACTTCTCCCCGGTGAGCAGTTCTTC.